The 26 T cell receptor beta chains below all came from one sample that was sequenced in a study of cytomegalovirus exposure and HLA in healthy donors. Primers included in the PCR were 60 Vbeta and 13 Jbeta primers. Some clones are missing from TCRdb's copy, which holds only in-frame ones; the method was immunoSEQ multiplex PCR. The profile shows about 77,000 clones, about three quarters of them singletons. What was sequenced was PBMCs. These receptor sequences come from a middle-aged man in good health and CMV-seronegative.

The chain carries TRBV6-5 and TRBJ2-2, with a possible D match to TRBD2 (6 bases). This CDR3 is 12 amino acids long. V was trimmed by 6 bases and J by 7 bases, leaving 9 bases between them. CDR1 is MNHEY and CDR2 is SVGAGI in the germline V gene. CDR3 region: CASSLGGGELFF. For the CDR3, the DNA is TGTGCCAGCAGCCTCGGGGGCGGGGAGCTGTTTTTT.

The chain carries TRBV6-6 and TRBJ2-5, with TRBD1 matching over 8 bases. The J segment lost 4 bases and the V segment lost 6 bases, leaving 10 bases of the junction unmatched. Germline lookup yields CDR1 MNHNY and CDR2 SVGAGI (reference sequence). The CDR3 contains 15 residues. The CDR3 DNA is TGTGCCAGCAGGGCCGGGACAGGCGGCAGAGAGACCCAGTACTTC. Translating gives CASRAGTGGRETQYF.

The V and J genes are TRBV4-1 and TRBJ2-1; TRBD2 matches at 9 bases. Trimming cost V 4 bases and J 2 bases; bases outside gene matches: 3. The CDR3 is made up of 15 amino acids. CDR1 is MGHRA and CDR2 is YSYEKL in the germline V gene. CDR3 protein: CASSPRTSAYNEQFF. The CDR3 bases are TGCGCCAGCAGCCCGAGGACTAGCGCCTACAATGAGCAGTTCTTC.

V and J are TRBV5-5 and TRBJ2-1; 10 bases fit TRBD2. The CDR3 has 15 residues. V lost 1 base and J lost 8; bases outside the gene matches: 6. Looked up from germline, CDR1 is SGHKS and CDR2 is YYEKEE (reference sequence). This CDR3 reads CASSLSSGRLHEQFF. DNA of the CDR3: TGTGCCAGCAGCTTGAGTAGCGGGAGGTTGCATGAGCAGTTCTTC.

The V gene is TRBV15, the J gene TRBJ2-1; 9 nucleotides align to TRBD2. The CDR3 sequence is 15 residues long. J was trimmed by 7 bases and V by 1 base; bases with no gene match: 5. Per germline, CDR1 LNHNV and CDR2 YYDKDF (reference sequence). CDR3 sequence (DNA): TGTGCCACCAGCAGAGGTGTTCTAGCGGGGAATGAGCAGTTCTTC. Translated: CATSRGVLAGNEQFF. The variable domain in full, with the rest retrieved from reference TRBV15 and TRBJ2-1, is DAMVIQNPRYQVTQFGKPVTLSCSQTLNHNVMYWYQQKSSQAPKLLFHYYDKDFNNEADTPDNFQSRRPNTSFCFLDIRSPGLGDTAMYLCATSRGVLAGNEQFFGPGTRLTVL.

This chain uses TRBV7-3 with TRBJ2-1, with a tentative D call TRBD2 (6 bases). V dropped 3 bases and J dropped 5 bases, with 17 bases sitting between them. Germline CDR1 SGHTA, CDR2 FQGTGA. The CDR3 runs 16 residues. DNA of the CDR3: TGTGCCAGCAGCTTGTGGGCGGGGTTGAGGGACAATGAGCAGTTCTTC. This codes for CASSLWAGLRDNEQFF.

The rearrangement joins TRBV2 to TRBJ2-1; 10 nucleotides agree with TRBD1. Germline V gives CDR1 SNHLY, CDR2 FYNNEI. The V and J ends lost 0 bases and 7 bases, in that order; junction bases with no gene match: 6. The CDR3 totals 16 residues. The CDR3 sequence: CASSEAPGQGSNEQFF. For the CDR3, the DNA is TGTGCCAGCAGTGAAGCCCCGGGACAGGGGTCGAATGAGCAGTTCTTC. The whole variable domain, filled in from reference TRBV2 and TRBJ2-1, reads EPEVTQTPSHQVTQMGQEVILRCVPISNHLYFYWYRQILGQKVEFLVSFYNNEISEKSEIFDDQFSVERPDGSNFTLKIRSTKLEDSAMYFCASSEAPGQGSNEQFFGPGTRLTVL.

This clone has a single count. The V call is TRBV7-9, the J call TRBJ2-2, with 9 bases aligning to TRBD2. The germline V gene has CDR1 SEHNR and CDR2 FQNEAQ (reference sequence). With V trimmed by 5 bases and J by 1 base, 11 bases remained unmatched. This CDR3 comprises 18 residues. CDR3 DNA sequence: TGTGCCAGCAGCCCGCGGAGGGCTAGCGGGAAGAACACCGGGGAGCTGTTTTTT. This sequence encodes CASSPRRASGKNTGELFF.

CDR3 sequence: CASSLLLPYEQYF. In DNA, the CDR3 is TGTGCCAGCAGCTTACTTCTCCCCTACGAGCAGTACTTC. V and J are TRBV7-2 and TRBJ2-7; D call uncertain. V dropped 2 bases and J dropped 2 bases, with 7 bases sitting between them. The CDR3 has 13 amino acids. Germline V CDR1 and CDR2: SGHTA, FQGNSA.

This chain links TRBV28 with TRBJ2-5; 8 bases are shared with TRBD2. The trim removed 6 bases at V and 4 bases at J, leaving 1 base unmatched. Germline V lookup: CDR1 MDHEN, CDR2 SYDVKM. The CDR3 is made up of 12 amino acids. The CDR3 nucleotides are TGTGCCAGCAGCGGACTAGCAGAGACCCAGTACTTC. Its translation is CASSGLAETQYF.

This clone was seen only once. This chain links TRBV7-2 with TRBJ2-7; the D gene is possibly TRBD1 (6 bases). V was clipped by 6 bases and J by 4 bases, with 13 bases between them. The germline CDR1 and CDR2 sequences are SGHTA and FQGNSA. This CDR3 is 13 amino acids long. The chain's CDR3 is CASRGHGLYEQYF. The CDR3 nucleotides are TGTGCCAGCAGGGGACATGGCTTGTACGAGCAGTACTTC.

This clone was found a few times. The V and J genes are TRBV7-6 and TRBJ2-3, with TRBD2 identical over 8 bases. Germline CDR1 is SGHVS and CDR2 is FNYEAQ. The CDR3 spans 15 residues. V shed 1 base and J 4 bases; nucleotides not matched to a gene: 4. The CDR3 DNA is TGTGCCAGCAGCTTAGTAGCGGGATTGGCAGATACGCAGTATTTT. Its protein is CASSLVAGLADTQYF.

The V gene is TRBV19, the J gene TRBJ1-2, with a tentative D call TRBD1 (6 bases). The CDR3 runs 16 residues. The germline V gene encodes CDR1 LNHDA and CDR2 SQIVND (reference sequence). V gave up 3 bases and J gave up 3 bases, with 17 bases separating them. The CDR3 DNA sequence: TGTGCCAGTAGTATCGGGGGGGCTAGAGGTGACTATGGCTACACCTTC. It yields the protein CASSIGGARGDYGYTF.

The V and J genes are TRBV21-1 and TRBJ2-7; the D call of TRBD2 is as the table states it, not checked on the DNA. TRBV21-1 is labeled a pseudogene. This CDR3 is 20 amino acids long. This CDR3 is CASSKGTSGRRKWVTYEQYF. The CDR3 nucleotides are TGTGCCAGCAGCAAAGGGACTAGCGGGAGGAGGAAGTGGGTAACCTACGAGCAGTACTTC.

A remark on this clone: A junction boundary mismatches the germline segment, possibly from a read error. Other DNA sequences from this sample encode an identical CDR3 as well. This chain uses TRBV7-9 with TRBJ1-5, with 7 nucleotides matching TRBD1. From germline, CDR1 is SEHNR and CDR2 FQNEAQ (reference sequence). The CDR3 runs 15 residues. The CDR3 sequence: CASSSTGIGNQPQHF. CDR3 DNA: TGTGCCAGCAGCTCGACAGGGATAGGCAACCAGCCCCAGCATTTT. The full variable domain, its missing parts supplied by reference TRBV7-9 and TRBJ1-5, is DTGVSQNPRHKITKRGQNVTFRCDPISEHNRLYWYRQTLGQGPEFLTYFQNEAQLEKSRLLSDRFSAERPKGSFSTLEIQRTEQGDSAMYLCASSSTGIGNQPQHFGDGTRLSIL.

The rearrangement uses TRBV5-1 and TRBJ2-1, with D possibly matching TRBD2 (6 bases). From germline, CDR1 is SGHRS and CDR2 YFSETQ. CDR3 length: 17 amino acids. Trimming cost V 2 bases and J 0 bases, with 15 bases left between them. CDR3 sequence reads: CASSFTGSGYSYNEQFF. Written as DNA, the CDR3 is TGCGCCAGCAGCTTTACCGGAAGCGGGTACTCCTACAATGAGCAGTTCTTC.

The chain combines TRBV30 with TRBJ2-7; perhaps TRBD2 as D (5 bases). This CDR3 spans 14 amino acids. In germline, CDR1 is GTSNPN, CDR2 SVGIG (reference sequence). V was clipped by 4 bases and J by 5 bases, with 18 bases between them. This CDR3 is CAWNLASISHEQYF. CDR3 nucleotide sequence: TGTGCCTGGAATTTGGCTAGCATTAGCCACGAGCAGTACTTC.

The chain joins TRBV5-4 to TRBJ2-5, with D perhaps matching TRBD2 (5 bases). CDR1 SGHNT and CDR2 YYREEE come from the germline V gene (reference sequence). This CDR3 is 15 amino acids long. V lost 1 base and J lost 1, with 11 bases in between. CDR3 protein: CASSLKVEGQETQYF. The CDR3 DNA follows: TGTGCCAGCAGCTTGAAAGTCGAGGGCCAAGAGACCCAGTACTTC.

V usage is TRBV10-3 and J usage is TRBJ1-1; no clear D. The CDR3 extends over 12 amino acids. The germline CDR1 and CDR2 sequences are ENHRY and SYGVKD. Trimming took off 2 bases at V and 7 bases at J, with 8 bases between the two ends. The CDR3: CAISEEGYEAFF. In DNA, the CDR3 is TGTGCCATCAGTGAGGAGGGTTATGAAGCTTTCTTT.

This clone was counted only a few times. The chain carries TRBV9 and TRBJ2-3; TRBD2 is a possible D gene (5 bases). The V end lost 9 bases, the J end lost 1 base, and 6 bases lay between the germline ends. CDR1 SGDLS and CDR2 YYNGEE come from the germline V gene. CDR3 length: 11 residues. The CDR3 here is CANGGTDTQYF. The CDR3 nucleotides read TGTGCCAACGGGGGCACAGATACGCAGTATTTT.

The rearrangement uses TRBV11-2 and TRBJ1-1; TRBD1 matches 7 bases. The J segment lost 5 bases and the V segment lost 2 bases, leaving 5 bases of the junction unmatched. The CDR3 has 14 residues. The V gene's germline CDR1 is SGHAT and CDR2 FQNNGV. The CDR3: CASSLLGRGTEAFF. The CDR3 nucleotides read TGTGCCAGCAGCTTACTGGGCAGGGGGACTGAAGCTTTCTTT.

CDR3 region: CASRPGVSYNEQFF. Written as DNA, the CDR3 is TGTGCCAGCAGGCCGGGGGTCTCCTACAATGAGCAGTTCTTC. V is TRBV6-1 and J is TRBJ2-1; possibly TRBD2 for D (6 bases). CDR3 length: 14 residues. Germline V lookup: CDR1 MNHNS, CDR2 SASEGT. The V end was cut by 6 bases, the J end by 0 bases, with 9 bases between.

The genes are TRBV5-6 and TRBJ2-5; 8 nucleotides agree with TRBD1. Near its end, the DNA agrees better with TRBJ2-7, so the J call may be wrong. Per germline, CDR1 SGHDT and CDR2 YYEEEE. CDR3 length: 14 amino acids. The CDR3: CASSQDRVINEQYF. CDR3 coding DNA: TGTGCCAGCAGCCAGGACAGGGTTATTAACGAGCAGTACTTC.

This clone is classed as medium-sized. V is TRBV6-1 and J is TRBJ1-1; D gene ambiguous. CDR1 MNHNS and CDR2 SASEGT come from the germline V gene. V lost 8 bases and J lost 8, with 9 bases in between. The CDR3 covers 10 residues. In nucleotides, the CDR3 is TGTGCCAGCGGGCGCATGGAAGCTTTCTTT. It is translated as CASGRMEAFF.

There are a few counts of this clone. The chain has TRBV4-3 and TRBJ2-2, with D tentatively TRBD2 (5 bases). V lost 5 bases and J lost 5, with 15 bases in between. CDR3 length: 15 residues. Germline CDR1 and CDR2: LGHNA and YSLEER. In nucleotides, the CDR3 is TGCGCCAGCAGCTATAGCGTCGTTCGGACCGGGGAGCTGTTTTTT. This encodes CASSYSVVRTGELFF.

The J gene is TRBJ1-1, the V gene TRBV13, with 8 bases aligning to TRBD1. This CDR3 has 15 residues. CDR1 and CDR2 (germline): PRHDT, FYEKMQ (reference sequence). J was trimmed by 1 base and V by 5 bases; bases with no gene match: 6. As DNA, the CDR3 is TGTGCCAGCAGCCCCAGGGGGCAAGAGAACACTGAAGCTTTCTTT. It specifies CASSPRGQENTEAFF.